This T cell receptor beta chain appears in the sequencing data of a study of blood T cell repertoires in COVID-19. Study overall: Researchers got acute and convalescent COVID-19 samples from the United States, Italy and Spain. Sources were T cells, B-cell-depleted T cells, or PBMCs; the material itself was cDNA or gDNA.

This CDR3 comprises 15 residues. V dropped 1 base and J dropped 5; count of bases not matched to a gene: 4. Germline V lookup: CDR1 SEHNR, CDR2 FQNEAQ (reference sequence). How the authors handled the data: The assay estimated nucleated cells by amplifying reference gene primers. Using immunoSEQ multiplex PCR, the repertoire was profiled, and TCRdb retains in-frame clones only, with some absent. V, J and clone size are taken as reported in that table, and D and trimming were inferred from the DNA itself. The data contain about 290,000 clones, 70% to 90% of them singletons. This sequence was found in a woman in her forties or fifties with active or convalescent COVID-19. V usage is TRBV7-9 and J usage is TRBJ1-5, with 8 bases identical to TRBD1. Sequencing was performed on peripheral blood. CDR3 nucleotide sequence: TGTGCCAGCAGCTTAGGGGACAGGTACTATCAGCCCCAGCATTTT. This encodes CASSLGDRYYQPQHF.